This record covers a single T cell receptor (beta chain). The antigen is undetermined. The sample comes from a study of beta chain features in type 1 diabetes. The CDR3 runs to 12 residues. V lost 6 bases and J lost 6, with 9 bases in between. CDR1 is MNHEY and CDR2 is SMNVEV in the germline V gene (reference sequence). Study results and limitations: Across all four CD4+ subsets, people with type 1 diabetes showed modestly shorter TCRB CDR3s. Researchers caution that PCR might favor shorter templates, equally among patients and controls.

Markers CD45RO/CCR7/CD25/CD127/CD95/CD27 served to sort CD4+ naive, central memory, regulatory and stem cell-like memory cells. The study reverse transcribed the entire isolated RNA, so it sequenced expressed TCRB transcripts. The data were produced by immunoSEQ multiplex PCR, yet TCRdb's version contains in-frame clones alone and is incomplete. The sample lists 40,000 to 45,000 clones; 65% to 70% were seen once. This TCR derives from a woman younger than 30 with type 1 diabetes. Sequences were obtained from Tregs from blood. The J gene is TRBJ1-5, the V gene TRBV27, with D hard to call. The chain's CDR3 is CASSSSGQPQHF. The CDR3 DNA is TGTGCCAGCAGCTCCTCCGGTCAGCCCCAGCATTTT.